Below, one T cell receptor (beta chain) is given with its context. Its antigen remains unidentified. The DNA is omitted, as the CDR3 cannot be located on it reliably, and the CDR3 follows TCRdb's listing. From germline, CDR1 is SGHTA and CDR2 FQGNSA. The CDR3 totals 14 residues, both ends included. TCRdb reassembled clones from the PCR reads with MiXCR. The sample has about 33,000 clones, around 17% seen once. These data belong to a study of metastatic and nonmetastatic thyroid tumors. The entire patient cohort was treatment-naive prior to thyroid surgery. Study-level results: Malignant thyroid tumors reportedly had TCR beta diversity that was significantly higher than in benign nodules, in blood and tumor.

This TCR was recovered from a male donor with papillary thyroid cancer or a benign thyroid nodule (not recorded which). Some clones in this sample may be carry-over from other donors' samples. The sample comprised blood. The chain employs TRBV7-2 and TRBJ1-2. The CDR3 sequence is CACSVELINYGYTF.